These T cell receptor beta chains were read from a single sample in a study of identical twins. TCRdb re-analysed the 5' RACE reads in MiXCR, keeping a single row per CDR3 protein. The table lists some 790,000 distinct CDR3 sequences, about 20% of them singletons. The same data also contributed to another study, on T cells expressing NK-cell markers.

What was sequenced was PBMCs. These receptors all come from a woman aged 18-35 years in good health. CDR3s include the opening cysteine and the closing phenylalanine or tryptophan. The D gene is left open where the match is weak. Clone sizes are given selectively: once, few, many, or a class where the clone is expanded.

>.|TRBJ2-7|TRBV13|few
TGTGCCAGCAGAACGGGGGGACAGAGCTACGAGCAGTACTTC
CASRTGGQSYEQYF
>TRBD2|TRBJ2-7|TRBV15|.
TGTGCCACCAGCGGACCTCTAGCGGGGGGCTTCGGGGTCTACGAGCAGTACTTC
CATSGPLAGGFGVYEQYF
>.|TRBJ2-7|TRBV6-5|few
TGTGCCAGCAGTTACATAGCTGGGTACAACTCCTACGAGCAGTACTTC
CASSYIAGYNSYEQYF
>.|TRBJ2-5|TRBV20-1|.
TGCAGTGCTAGCGGGGGGCCCCCTGAGACCCAGTACTTC
CSASGGPPETQYF
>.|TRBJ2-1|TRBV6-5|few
TGTGCCAGCCTCGGGTGGGGAGATGAGCAGTTCTTC
CASLGWGDEQFF
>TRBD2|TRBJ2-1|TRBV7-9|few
TGTGCCAGCAGCGGACTAGCGGGAAGCTCCTACAATGAGCAGTTCTTC
CASSGLAGSSYNEQFF
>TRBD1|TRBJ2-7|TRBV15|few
TGTGCCACCAGCACAATTCGACAGGGGGAATCCTACGAGCAGTACTTC
CATSTIRQGESYEQYF
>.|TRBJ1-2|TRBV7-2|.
TGTGCCAGCAGCCCTGGTGGAAGGGGATTTGACGGCTACACCTTC
CASSPGGRGFDGYTF
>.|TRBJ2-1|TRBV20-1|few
TGCAGTGCTCAGAGGGCGGCTGAGCAGTTCTTC
CSAQRAAEQFF
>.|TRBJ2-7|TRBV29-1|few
TGCAGCGTTGAAGGGGACGAGCAGTACTTC
CSVEGDEQYF
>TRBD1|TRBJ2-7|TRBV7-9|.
TGTGCCAGCAGCTTAGAAACAGGGGGGCCCTACGAGCAGTACTTC
CASSLETGGPYEQYF
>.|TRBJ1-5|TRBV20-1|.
TGCAGTGCCGGGGCGGGAGATAGCAATCAGCCCCAGCATTTT
CSAGAGDSNQPQHF
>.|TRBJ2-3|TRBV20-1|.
TGCAGTGCTAGTCGATTTGAGACAGATACGCAGTATTTT
CSASRFETDTQYF
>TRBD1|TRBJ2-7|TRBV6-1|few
TGTGCCAGCAGAACGGGACAGGGACGCTACGAGCAGTACTTC
CASRTGQGRYEQYF
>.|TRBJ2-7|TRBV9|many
TGTGCCAGCAGTTCAGTACCCCACGTTAGCGAGCAGTACTTC
CASSSVPHVSEQYF
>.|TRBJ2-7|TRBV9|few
TGTGCCAGCAGCCCATTGGCCTCGGGAGAGCAGTACTTC
CASSPLASGEQYF